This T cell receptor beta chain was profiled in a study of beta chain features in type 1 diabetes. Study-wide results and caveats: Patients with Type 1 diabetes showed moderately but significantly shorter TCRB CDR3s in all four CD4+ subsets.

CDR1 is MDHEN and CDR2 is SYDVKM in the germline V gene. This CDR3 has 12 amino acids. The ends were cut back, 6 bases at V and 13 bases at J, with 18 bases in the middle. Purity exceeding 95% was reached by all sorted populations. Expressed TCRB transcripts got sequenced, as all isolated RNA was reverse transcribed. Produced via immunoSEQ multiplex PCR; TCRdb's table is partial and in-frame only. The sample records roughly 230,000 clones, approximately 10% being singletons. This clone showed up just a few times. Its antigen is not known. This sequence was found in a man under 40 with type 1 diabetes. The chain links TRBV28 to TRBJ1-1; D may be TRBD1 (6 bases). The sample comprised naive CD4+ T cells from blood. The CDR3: CASRAGAVTSFF. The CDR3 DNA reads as TGTGCCAGCAGAGCAGGGGCCGTCACCAGTTTCTTT.